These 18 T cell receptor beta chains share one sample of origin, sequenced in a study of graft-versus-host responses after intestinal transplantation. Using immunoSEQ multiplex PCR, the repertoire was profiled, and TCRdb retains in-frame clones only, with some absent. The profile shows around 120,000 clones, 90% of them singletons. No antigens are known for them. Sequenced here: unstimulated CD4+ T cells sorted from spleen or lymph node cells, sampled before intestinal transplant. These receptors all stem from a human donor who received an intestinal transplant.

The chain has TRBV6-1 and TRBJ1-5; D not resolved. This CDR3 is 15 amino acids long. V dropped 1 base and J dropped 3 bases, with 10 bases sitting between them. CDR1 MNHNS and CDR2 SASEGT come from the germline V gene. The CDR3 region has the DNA TGTGCCAGCAGTGAAGATCCGTTCCCCAATCAGCCCCAGCATTTT. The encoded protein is CASSEDPFPNQPQHF.

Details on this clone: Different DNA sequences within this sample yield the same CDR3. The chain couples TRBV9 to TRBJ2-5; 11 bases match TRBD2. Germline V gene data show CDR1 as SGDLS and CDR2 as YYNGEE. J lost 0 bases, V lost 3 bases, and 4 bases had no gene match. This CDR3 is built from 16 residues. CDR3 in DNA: TGTGCCAGCAGCGCCACGGGACTAGCGGACCAAGAGACCCAGTACTTC. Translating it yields CASSATGLADQETQYF.

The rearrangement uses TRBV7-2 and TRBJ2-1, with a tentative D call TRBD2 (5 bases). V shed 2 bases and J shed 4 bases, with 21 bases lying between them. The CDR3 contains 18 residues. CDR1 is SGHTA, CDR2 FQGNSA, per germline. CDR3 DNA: TGTGCCAGCAGCTTAAAATTCGGGGTTACAGACTCTTACAATGAGCAGTTCTTC. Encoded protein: CASSLKFGVTDSYNEQFF.

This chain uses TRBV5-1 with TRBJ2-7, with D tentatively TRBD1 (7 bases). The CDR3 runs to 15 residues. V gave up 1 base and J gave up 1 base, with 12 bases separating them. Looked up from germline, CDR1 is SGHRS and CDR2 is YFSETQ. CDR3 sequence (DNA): TGCGCCAGCAGCTTGATTCAGGGGGGTTCCTACGAGCAGTACTTC. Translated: CASSLIQGGSYEQYF.

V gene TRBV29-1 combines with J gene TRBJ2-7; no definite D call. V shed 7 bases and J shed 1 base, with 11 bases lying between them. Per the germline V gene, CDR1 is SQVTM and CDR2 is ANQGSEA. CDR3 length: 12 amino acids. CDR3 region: CSAYLNSYEQYF. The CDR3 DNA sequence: TGCAGCGCCTATCTGAATTCCTACGAGCAGTACTTC.

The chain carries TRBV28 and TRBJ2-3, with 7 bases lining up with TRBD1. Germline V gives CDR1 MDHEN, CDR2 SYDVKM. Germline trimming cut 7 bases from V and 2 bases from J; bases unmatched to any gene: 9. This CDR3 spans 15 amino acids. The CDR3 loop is CASTPRDRLTDTQYF. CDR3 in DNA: TGTGCCAGCACCCCTCGGGACAGACTCACAGATACGCAGTATTTT.

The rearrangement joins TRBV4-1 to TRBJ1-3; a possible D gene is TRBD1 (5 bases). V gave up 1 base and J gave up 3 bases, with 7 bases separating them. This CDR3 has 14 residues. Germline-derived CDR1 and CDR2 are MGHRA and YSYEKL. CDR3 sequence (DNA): TGCGCCAGCAGCCAAGTCAGGGTTGGAAACACCATATATTTT. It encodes CASSQVRVGNTIYF.

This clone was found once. Here the CDR3 reads CASSLKGLIYNEQFF. The CDR3 DNA follows: TGTGCCAGCAGTTTAAAAGGACTTATATACAATGAGCAGTTCTTC. The chain uses TRBV27 and TRBJ2-1; D is possibly TRBD2 (5 bases). Germline lookup yields CDR1 MNHEY and CDR2 SMNVEV (reference sequence). Trimming took 2 bases from V and 4 from J, leaving 12 bases between them. The CDR3 consists of 15 residues.

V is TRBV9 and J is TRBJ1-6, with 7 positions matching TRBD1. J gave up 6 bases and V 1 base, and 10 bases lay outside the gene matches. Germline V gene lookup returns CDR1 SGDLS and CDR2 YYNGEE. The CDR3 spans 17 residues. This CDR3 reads CASSVQAGGAGNSPLHF. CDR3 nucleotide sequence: TGTGCCAGCAGCGTACAGGCAGGGGGAGCGGGTAATTCACCCCTCCACTTT.

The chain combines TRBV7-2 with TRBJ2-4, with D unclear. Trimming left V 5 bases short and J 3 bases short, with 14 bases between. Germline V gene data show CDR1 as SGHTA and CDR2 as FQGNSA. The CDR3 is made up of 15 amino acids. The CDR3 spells CASSLRRMSKNIQYF. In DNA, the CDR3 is TGTGCCAGCAGCCTAAGGAGAATGAGCAAAAACATTCAGTACTTC.

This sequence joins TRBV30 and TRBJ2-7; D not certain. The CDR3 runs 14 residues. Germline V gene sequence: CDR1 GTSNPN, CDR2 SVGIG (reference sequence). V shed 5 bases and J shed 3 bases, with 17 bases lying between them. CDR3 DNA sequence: TGTGCCTGGGCCGGAGTTAACAAGCTCTACGAGCAGTACTTC. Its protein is CAWAGVNKLYEQYF.

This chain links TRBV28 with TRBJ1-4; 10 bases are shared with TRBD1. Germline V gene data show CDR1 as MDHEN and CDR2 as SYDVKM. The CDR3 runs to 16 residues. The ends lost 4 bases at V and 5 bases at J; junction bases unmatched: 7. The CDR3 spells CASSSPAGQGNEKLFF. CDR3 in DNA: TGTGCCAGCAGTTCCCCGGCGGGACAGGGGAATGAAAAACTGTTTTTT.

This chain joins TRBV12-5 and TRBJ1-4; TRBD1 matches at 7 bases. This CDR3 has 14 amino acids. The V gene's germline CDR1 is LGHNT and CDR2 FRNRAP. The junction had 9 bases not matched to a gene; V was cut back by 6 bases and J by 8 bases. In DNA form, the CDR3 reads TGTGCTAGTGGGGACAGGATCTCAGGCGAAAAACTGTTTTTT. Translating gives CASGDRISGEKLFF.

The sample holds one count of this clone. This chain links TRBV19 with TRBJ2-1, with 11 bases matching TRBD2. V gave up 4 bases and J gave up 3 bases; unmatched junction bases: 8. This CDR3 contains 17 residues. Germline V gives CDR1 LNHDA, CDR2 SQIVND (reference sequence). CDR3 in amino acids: CASSTSHLAGGYNEQFF. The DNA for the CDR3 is TGTGCCAGTAGTACTTCTCACCTAGCGGGGGGCTACAATGAGCAGTTCTTC.

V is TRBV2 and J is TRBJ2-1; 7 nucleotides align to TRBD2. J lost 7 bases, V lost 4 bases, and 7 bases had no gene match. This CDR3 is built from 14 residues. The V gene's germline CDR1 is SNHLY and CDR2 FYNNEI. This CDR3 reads CASSVRLAVNEQFF. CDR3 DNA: TGTGCCAGCAGTGTGCGCCTAGCGGTTAATGAGCAGTTCTTC.

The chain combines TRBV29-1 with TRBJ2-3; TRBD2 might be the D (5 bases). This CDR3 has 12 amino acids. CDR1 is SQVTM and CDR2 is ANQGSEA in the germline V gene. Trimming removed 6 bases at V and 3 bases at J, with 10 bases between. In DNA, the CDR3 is TGCAGCGTGGCGGGCAGTACAGATACGCAGTATTTT. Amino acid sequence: CSVAGSTDTQYF.

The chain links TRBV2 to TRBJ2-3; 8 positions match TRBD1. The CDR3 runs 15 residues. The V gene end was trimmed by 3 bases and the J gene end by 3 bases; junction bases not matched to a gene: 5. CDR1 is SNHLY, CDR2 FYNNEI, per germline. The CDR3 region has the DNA TGTGCCAGCAGTGAGCGGACAGGGAGGACAGATACGCAGTATTTT. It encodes CASSERTGRTDTQYF.

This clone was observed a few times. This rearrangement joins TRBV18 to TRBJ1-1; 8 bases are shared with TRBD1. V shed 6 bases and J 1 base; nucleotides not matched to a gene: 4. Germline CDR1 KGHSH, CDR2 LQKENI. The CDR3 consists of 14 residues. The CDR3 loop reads CASSRDRQNTEAFF. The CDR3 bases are TGTGCCAGCTCGCGGGACAGGCAGAACACTGAAGCTTTCTTT.